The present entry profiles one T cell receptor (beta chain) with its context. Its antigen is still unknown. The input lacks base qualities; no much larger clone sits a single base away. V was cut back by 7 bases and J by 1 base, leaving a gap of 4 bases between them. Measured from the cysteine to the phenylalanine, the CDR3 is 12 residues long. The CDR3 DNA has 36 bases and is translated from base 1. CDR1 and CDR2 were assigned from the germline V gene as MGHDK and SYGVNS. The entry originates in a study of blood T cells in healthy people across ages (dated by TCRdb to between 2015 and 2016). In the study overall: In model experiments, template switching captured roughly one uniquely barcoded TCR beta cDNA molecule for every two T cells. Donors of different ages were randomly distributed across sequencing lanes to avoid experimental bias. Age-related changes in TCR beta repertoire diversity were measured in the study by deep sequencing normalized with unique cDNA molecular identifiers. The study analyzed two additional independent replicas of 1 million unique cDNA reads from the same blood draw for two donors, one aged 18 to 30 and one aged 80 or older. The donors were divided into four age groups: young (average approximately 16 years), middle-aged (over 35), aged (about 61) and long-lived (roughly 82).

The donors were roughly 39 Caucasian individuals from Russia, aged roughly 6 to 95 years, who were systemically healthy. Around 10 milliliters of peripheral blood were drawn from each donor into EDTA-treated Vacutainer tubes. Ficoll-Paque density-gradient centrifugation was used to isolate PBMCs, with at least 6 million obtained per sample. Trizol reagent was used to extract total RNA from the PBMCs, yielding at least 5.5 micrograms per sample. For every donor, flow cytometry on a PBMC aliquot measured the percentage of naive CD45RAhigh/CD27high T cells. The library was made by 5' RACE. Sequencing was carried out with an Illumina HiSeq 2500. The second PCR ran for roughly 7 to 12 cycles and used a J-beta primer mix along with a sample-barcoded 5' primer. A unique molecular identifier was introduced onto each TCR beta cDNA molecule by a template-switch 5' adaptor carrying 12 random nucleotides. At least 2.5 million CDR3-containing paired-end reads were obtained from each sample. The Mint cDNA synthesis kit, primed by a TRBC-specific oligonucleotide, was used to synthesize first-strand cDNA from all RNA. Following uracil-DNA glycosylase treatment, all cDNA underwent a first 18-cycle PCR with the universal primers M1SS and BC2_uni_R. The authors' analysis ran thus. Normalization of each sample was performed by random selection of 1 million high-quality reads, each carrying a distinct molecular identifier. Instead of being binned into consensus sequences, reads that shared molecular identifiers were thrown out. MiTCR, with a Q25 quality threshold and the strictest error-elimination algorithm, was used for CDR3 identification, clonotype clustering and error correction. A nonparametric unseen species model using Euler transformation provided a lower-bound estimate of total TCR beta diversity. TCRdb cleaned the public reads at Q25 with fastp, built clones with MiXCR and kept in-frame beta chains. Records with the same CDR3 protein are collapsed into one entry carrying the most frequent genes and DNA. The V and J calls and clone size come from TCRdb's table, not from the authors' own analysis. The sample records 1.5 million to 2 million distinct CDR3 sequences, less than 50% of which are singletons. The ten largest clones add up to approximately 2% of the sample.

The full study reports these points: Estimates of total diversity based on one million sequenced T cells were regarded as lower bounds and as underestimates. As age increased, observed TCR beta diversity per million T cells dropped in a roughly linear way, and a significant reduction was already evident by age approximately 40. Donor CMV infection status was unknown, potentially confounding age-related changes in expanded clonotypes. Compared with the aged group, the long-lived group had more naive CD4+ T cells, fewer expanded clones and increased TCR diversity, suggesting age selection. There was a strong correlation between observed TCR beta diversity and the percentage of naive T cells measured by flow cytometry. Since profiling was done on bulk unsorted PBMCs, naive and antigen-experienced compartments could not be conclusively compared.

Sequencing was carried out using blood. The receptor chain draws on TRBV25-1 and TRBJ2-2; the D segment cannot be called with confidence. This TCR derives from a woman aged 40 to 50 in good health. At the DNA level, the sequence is TGTGCCAGCAACAGGAACACCGGGGAGCTGTTTTTT. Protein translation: CASNRNTGELFF.